The 13 T cell receptor beta chains given below trace back to one sample, sequenced in a study of blood T cells in healthy people across ages. Sample-barcoded 5' priming and a J-beta primer mix drove a second PCR of 7 to 11 cycles. TCRdb processed the 5' RACE reads anew with MiXCR; each CDR3 protein has one entry. The sample comprises fewer than 800,000 distinct CDR3 sequences, approximately 25% of which are singletons, and 9% to 9.5% rests with the top ten. The data also belong to a second study, concerning T cells of mothers and their children.

Sequenced input: blood. The receptors here all came from a boy aged 10-17 years in good health.

This clonotype was observed a handful of times. The rearrangement joins TRBV29-1 to TRBJ1-1; D not resolved. The CDR3 spans 14 residues. Germline loops: CDR1 SQVTM, CDR2 ANQGSEA. V lost 4 bases, J lost 0 bases, and 12 bases lay in between. CDR3: CSVVKYDMNTEAFF. The CDR3 DNA reads TGCAGCGTTGTAAAATATGACATGAACACTGAAGCTTTCTTT.

The chain combines TRBV20-1 with TRBJ2-7; 11 nucleotides align to TRBD1. The germline V gene has CDR1 DFQATT and CDR2 SNEGSKA (reference sequence). After removal of 3 bases from V and 2 bases from J, the junction contained 3 bases not matched to a gene. The CDR3 is 14 amino acids. CDR3 protein: CSASQGQGAYEQYF. CDR3 bases: TGCAGTGCTAGCCAGGGACAGGGGGCCTACGAGCAGTACTTC.

The rearrangement links TRBV7-2 to TRBJ1-5, with a weak D call TRBD1 (6 bases). The CDR3 covers 15 residues. CDR1 is SGHTA, CDR2 FQGNSA, per germline. V dropped 2 bases and J dropped 0 bases, with 8 bases sitting between them. The CDR3 DNA follows: TGTGCCAGCAGCTTAACAGGGAGTAGCAATCAGCCCCAGCATTTT. Its translation: CASSLTGSSNQPQHF.

The rearrangement uses TRBV14 and TRBJ1-1; D may be TRBD1 (5 bases). Trimming shortened V by 0 bases and J by 0 bases, and 8 bases separated the two germline ends. The CDR3 contains 15 residues. Germline values: CDR1 SGHDN, CDR2 FVKESK. The chain's CDR3 is CASSQDSGVNTEAFF. CDR3 in DNA: TGTGCCAGCAGCCAAGATTCGGGGGTGAACACTGAAGCTTTCTTT.

This clonotype occurred a few times. The rearrangement joins TRBV7-9 to TRBJ1-2; D call uncertain. CDR3 length: 14 amino acids. V lost 5 bases, J lost 3 bases, and 13 bases lay in between. Per the germline V gene, CDR1 is SEHNR and CDR2 is FQNEAQ (reference sequence). Written as DNA, the CDR3 is TGTGCCAGCAGCGTTTCCCATGAATACTATGGCTACACCTTC. As protein: CASSVSHEYYGYTF.

This clonotype was observed a handful of times. V gene TRBV20-1 combines with J gene TRBJ2-2, with no clear D. Germline CDR1 reads DFQATT; CDR2 reads SNEGSKA (reference sequence). The germline V and J ends were trimmed by 1 base and 4 bases, with 10 bases remaining between them. The CDR3 extends over 14 amino acids. For the CDR3, the DNA is TGCAGTGCTAGAGGAGAGTGGGGCACCGGGGAGCTGTTTTTT. Its protein is CSARGEWGTGELFF.

The chain links TRBV6-6 to TRBJ1-2; D remains unclear. Trimming cost V 2 bases and J 5 bases, with 3 bases left between them. CDR1 and CDR2 (germline): MNHNY, SVGAGI (reference sequence). The CDR3 is 11 amino acids. The CDR3 DNA reads TGTGCCAGCAGTTACCAGTATGGCTACACCTTC. Translated, it gives CASSYQYGYTF.

The chain combines TRBV29-1 with TRBJ2-7, with D unclear. The DNA matches TRBJ2-1 better at its end, which makes the J call doubtful. This CDR3 region has 12 residues. In germline, CDR1 is SQVTM, CDR2 ANQGSEA. In DNA form, the CDR3 reads TGCAGCGTTGAAGTAGGGTACAATGAGCAGTTCTTC. Translated, it gives CSVEVGYNEQFF.

This chain joins TRBV15 and TRBJ1-5, with D possibly being TRBD1 (5 bases). This CDR3 is 18 amino acids long. Trimming took 2 bases from V and 0 from J, leaving 17 bases between them. Per the germline V gene, CDR1 is LNHNV and CDR2 is YYDKDF (reference sequence). CDR3 sequence (DNA): TGTGCCACCAGCAGAAAACTCCGGGGGGAATATAGCAATCAGCCCCAGCATTTT. This codes for CATSRKLRGEYSNQPQHF.

The chain links TRBV3-1 to TRBJ1-5; D may be TRBD1 (6 bases). The CDR3 spans 15 residues. Germline V gene data show CDR1 as LGHDT and CDR2 as YNNKEL (reference sequence). Trimming removed 1 base at V and 6 bases at J, with 13 bases between. The CDR3 DNA reads as TGTGCCAGCAGCCAAGGGACAGTAGGCGGTCAGCCCCAGCATTTT. The encoded protein is CASSQGTVGGQPQHF. The entire variable domain, with the rest obtained from reference TRBV3-1 and TRBJ1-5, is as follows: DTAVSQTPKYLVTQMGNDKSIKCEQNLGHDTMYWYKQDSKKFLKIMFSYNNKELIINETVPNRFSPKSPDKAHLNLHINSLELGDSAVYFCASSQGTVGGQPQHFGDGTRLSIL.

V gene TRBV6-5 combines with J gene TRBJ2-1; 7 nucleotides match TRBD2. The J segment lost 8 bases and the V segment lost 5 bases, leaving 9 bases of the junction unmatched. Germline CDR1 is MNHEY and CDR2 is SVGAGI. This CDR3 comprises 14 residues. The CDR3 DNA is TGTGCCAGCAGTCGATCGAATCTAGCGGATGAGCAGTTCTTC. Its protein is CASSRSNLADEQFF.

This clonotype came up a few times. The gene calls are TRBV29-1 and TRBJ1-2, with D perhaps TRBD1 (5 bases). The CDR3 sequence is 13 residues long. Germline V CDR1 and CDR2: SQVTM, ANQGSEA. V lost 7 bases, J lost 8 bases, and 20 bases lay in between. CDR3 amino acids: CSAGARQSLGYTF. Here the CDR3 DNA reads TGCAGCGCTGGGGCCCGACAGAGCCTCGGCTACACCTTC.

In its sample, this clonotype was seen a few times. This rearrangement joins TRBV28 to TRBJ2-5, with 7 bases lining up with TRBD2. From germline, CDR1 is MDHEN and CDR2 SYDVKM. J was trimmed by 4 bases and V by 6 bases; bases with no gene match: 11. This CDR3 has 15 amino acids. CDR3 residues: CASSINSGMRETQYF. CDR3 bases: TGTGCCAGCAGCATAAACAGCGGGATGCGAGAGACCCAGTACTTC.